Each of the 14 T cell receptor beta chains below was sequenced from the same sample in a study of cytomegalovirus exposure and HLA in healthy donors. 60 Vbeta and 13 Jbeta primers were used in PCR. Only in-frame clones appear in the TCRdb table, and some are missing; sequencing was by immunoSEQ multiplex PCR. The sample shows roughly 100,000 clones, roughly 79% of them seen only once. The sample consisted of PBMCs. The origin of the receptors is a middle-aged man in good health and CMV-seronegative.

V usage is TRBV6-1 and J usage is TRBJ1-2; TRBD1 matches at 8 bases. The germline gives CDR1 MNHNS, CDR2 SASEGT. The junction had 7 bases not matched to a gene; V was cut back by 3 bases and J by 7 bases. This CDR3 contains 14 residues. The CDR3 nucleotides read TGTGCCAGCAGTGAGTTCACAGGGGGACGTGGCTACACCTTC. It yields the protein CASSEFTGGRGYTF.

The chain links TRBV15 to TRBJ1-1; possibly TRBD1 for D (5 bases). The CDR3 is 14 residues long. The V end lost 2 bases, the J end lost 8 bases, and 15 bases lay between the germline ends. From germline, CDR1 is LNHNV and CDR2 YYDKDF (reference sequence). CDR3 sequence (DNA): TGTGCCACCAGCAGAAGGACCGCAGGGTACGAAGCTTTCTTT. This translates into CATSRRTAGYEAFF.

This clone was counted a few times. This rearrangement joins TRBV18 to TRBJ2-7; 11 positions agree with TRBD1. Germline-derived CDR1 and CDR2 are KGHSH and LQKENI. Trimming took 4 bases from V and 2 from J; bases not matched to a gene: 1. This CDR3 is built from 14 residues. DNA of the CDR3: TGTGCCAGCTCACAGGGACAGGGGGCCTACGAGCAGTACGTC. It codes for CASSQGQGAYEQYV.

The chain joins TRBV5-6 to TRBJ2-2; TRBD1 agrees at 12 bases. The CDR3 is made up of 15 amino acids. Unmatched junction bases numbered 4, after V lost 4 bases and J lost 6 bases. Germline V gene lookup returns CDR1 SGHDT and CDR2 YYEEEE. The chain's CDR3 is CASSRGQGAPGELFF. DNA of the CDR3: TGTGCCAGCAGCAGGGGACAGGGGGCGCCCGGGGAGCTGTTTTTT.

This chain joins TRBV11-2 and TRBJ1-2; 11 nucleotides align to TRBD1. CDR1 is SGHAT, CDR2 FQNNGV, per germline. Trimming at V came to 7 bases and at J to 4 bases, leaving 11 bases not matched to a gene. CDR3 length: 16 amino acids. In nucleotides, the CDR3 is TGTGCCAGCAACCACGTGGGACAGGGGGGGACCTATGGCTACACCTTC. Encoded protein: CASNHVGQGGTYGYTF.

The rearrangement links TRBV28 to TRBJ1-5; TRBD1 agrees at 8 bases. CDR3 size: 15 residues. J lost 7 bases, V lost 6 bases, and 11 bases had no gene match. In germline, CDR1 is MDHEN, CDR2 SYDVKM. CDR3 in DNA: TGTGCCAGCAGGTATCCACAGGGGGGGGAACAGCCCCAGCATTTT. Translating gives CASRYPQGGEQPQHF.

This clone occurred once. The rearrangement links TRBV5-6 to TRBJ1-1, with TRBD1 identical over 8 bases. There are 15 residues in the CDR3. Trimming removed 3 bases from V and 6 bases from J; junction bases left unmatched: 10. CDR1 is SGHDT and CDR2 is YYEEEE in the germline V gene. CDR3 DNA: TGTGCCAGCAGCTACGGGACAGGAATTGCGGCTGAAGCTTTCTTT. Encoded protein: CASSYGTGIAAEAFF.

The V and J genes are TRBV7-7 and TRBJ1-6, with TRBD1 matching 9 bases. Germline V lookup: CDR1 SSHAT, CDR2 FNYEAQ (reference sequence). The V segment lost 5 bases and the J segment 10 bases; nucleotides outside the gene matches: 3. This CDR3 region has 13 residues. The CDR3 region is CASSPGQGSPLHF. The CDR3 bases are TGTGCCAGCAGCCCGGGACAGGGATCACCCCTCCACTTT.

This clone appeared a few times. The V and J genes are TRBV6-1 and TRBJ1-1, with a tentative D call TRBD1 (6 bases). Between the trimmed V and J ends, which lost 0 bases and 1 base, there was a span of 9 bases. The germline gives CDR1 MNHNS, CDR2 SASEGT. This CDR3 spans 15 amino acids. The CDR3 DNA follows: TGTGCCAGCAGTGAAGCCGGGACAACGAACACTGAAGCTTTCTTT. This encodes CASSEAGTTNTEAFF.

The chain couples TRBV4-1 to TRBJ1-2; TRBD1 aligns across 9 bases. Trimming cost V 1 base and J 8 bases; bases outside gene matches: 8. This CDR3 region has 15 residues. Germline V CDR1 and CDR2: MGHRA, YSYEKL. This CDR3 reads CASSQVQDRGVGYTF. In DNA form, the CDR3 reads TGCGCCAGCAGCCAAGTCCAGGACAGGGGAGTCGGCTACACCTTC.

The V gene is TRBV28, the J gene TRBJ1-1; D may be TRBD1 (5 bases). The germline V and J ends were trimmed by 7 bases and 10 bases, with 19 bases remaining between them. This CDR3 has 13 amino acids. Germline CDR1 is MDHEN and CDR2 is SYDVKM. CDR3 amino acids: CASTLRGGVGAFF. CDR3 bases: TGTGCCAGCACCTTAAGGGGAGGCGTGGGAGCTTTCTTT.

This clone came up once. The chain recombines TRBV4-3 with TRBJ2-2; TRBD2 agrees at 14 bases. V lost 1 base, J lost 7 bases, and 5 bases stayed unmatched. The CDR3 covers 17 residues. The germline gives CDR1 LGHNA, CDR2 YSLEER. As DNA, the CDR3 is TGCGCCAGCAGCCAAGGACTAGCGGGGGGGCCTGGCGGGGAGCTGTTTTTT. As protein: CASSQGLAGGPGGELFF.

The rearrangement links TRBV7-2 to TRBJ1-5; unclear D gene. The germline V gene encodes CDR1 SGHTA and CDR2 FQGNSA. V was clipped by 1 base and J by 1 base, with 5 bases between them. The CDR3 loop spans 14 amino acids. DNA for the CDR3: TGTGCCAGCAGCTTAGGTCGGAGCAATCAGCCCCAGCATTTT. Its translation is CASSLGRSNQPQHF.

This clone was counted only a few times. V is TRBV7-9 and J is TRBJ2-1; D is perhaps TRBD1 (5 bases). Trimming took off 10 bases at V and 8 bases at J, with 15 bases between the two ends. This CDR3 has 12 amino acids. Germline V gene data show CDR1 as SEHNR and CDR2 as FQNEAQ (reference sequence). The CDR3 loop reads CAIPGFVYEQFF. CDR3 in DNA: TGTGCCATACCAGGGTTCGTCTATGAGCAGTTCTTC. Complete variable domain (other parts from reference TRBV7-9 and TRBJ2-1): DTGVSQNPRHKITKRGQNVTFRCDPISEHNRLYWYRQTLGQGPEFLTYFQNEAQLEKSRLLSDRFSAERPKGSFSTLEIQRTEQGDSAMYLCAIPGFVYEQFFGPGTRLTVL.